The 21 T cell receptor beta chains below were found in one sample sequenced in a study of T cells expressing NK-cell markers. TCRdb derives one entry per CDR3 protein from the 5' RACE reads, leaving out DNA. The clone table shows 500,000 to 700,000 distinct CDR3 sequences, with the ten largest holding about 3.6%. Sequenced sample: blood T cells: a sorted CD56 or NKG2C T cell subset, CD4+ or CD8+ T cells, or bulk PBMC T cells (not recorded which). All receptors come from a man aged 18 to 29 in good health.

The CDR3 region is CASSRATGLPGPGETQYF. The V gene is TRBV14, the J gene TRBJ2-5; TCRdb returns TRBD1, unconfirmable since there is no DNA. This CDR3 is 18 amino acids long. Germline-derived CDR1 and CDR2 are SGHDN and FVKESK.

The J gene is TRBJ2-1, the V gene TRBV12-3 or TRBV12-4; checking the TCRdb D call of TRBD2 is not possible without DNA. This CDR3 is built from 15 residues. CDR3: CASSRSVAGHNEQFF.

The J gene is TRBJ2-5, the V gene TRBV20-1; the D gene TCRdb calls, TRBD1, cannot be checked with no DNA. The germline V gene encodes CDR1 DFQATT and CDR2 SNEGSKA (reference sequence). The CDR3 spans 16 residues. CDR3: CSARAPSQGLQETQYF.

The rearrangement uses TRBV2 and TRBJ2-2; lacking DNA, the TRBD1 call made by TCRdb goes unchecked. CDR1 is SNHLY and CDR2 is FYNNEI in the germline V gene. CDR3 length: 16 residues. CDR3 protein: CASSEDGQINTGELFF.

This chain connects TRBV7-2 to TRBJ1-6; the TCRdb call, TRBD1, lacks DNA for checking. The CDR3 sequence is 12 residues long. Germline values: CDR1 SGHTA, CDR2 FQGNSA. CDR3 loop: CASSLRDSPLHF.

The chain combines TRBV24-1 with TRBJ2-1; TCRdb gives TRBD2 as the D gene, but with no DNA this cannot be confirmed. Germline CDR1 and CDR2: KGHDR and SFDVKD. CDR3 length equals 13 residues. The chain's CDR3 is CATSDLTRSEQFF.

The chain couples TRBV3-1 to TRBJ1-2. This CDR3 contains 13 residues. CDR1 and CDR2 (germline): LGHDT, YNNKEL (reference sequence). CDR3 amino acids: CASSQDGRRGYTF.

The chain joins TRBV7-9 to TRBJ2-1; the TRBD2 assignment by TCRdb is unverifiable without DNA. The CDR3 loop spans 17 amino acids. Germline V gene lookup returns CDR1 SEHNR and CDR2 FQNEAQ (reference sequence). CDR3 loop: CASSFPPQLAGGHEQFF.

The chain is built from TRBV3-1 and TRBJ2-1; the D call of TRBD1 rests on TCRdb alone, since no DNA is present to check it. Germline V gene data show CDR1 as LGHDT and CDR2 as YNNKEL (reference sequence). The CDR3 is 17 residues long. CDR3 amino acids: CASSQESQGAPYNEQFF.

This CDR3 is CASSPGRTGRDEQYF. The chain joins TRBV5-1 to TRBJ2-7; as DNA is missing, the TRBD1 call by TCRdb cannot be tested. Germline V gene sequence: CDR1 SGHRS, CDR2 YFSETQ. CDR3 length equals 15 residues.

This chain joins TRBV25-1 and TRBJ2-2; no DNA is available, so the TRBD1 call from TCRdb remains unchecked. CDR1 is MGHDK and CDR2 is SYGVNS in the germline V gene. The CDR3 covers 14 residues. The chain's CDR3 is CASSDRAIPGELFF.

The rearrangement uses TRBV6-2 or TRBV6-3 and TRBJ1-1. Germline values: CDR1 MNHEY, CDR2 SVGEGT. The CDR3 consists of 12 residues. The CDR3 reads CASSETSTEAFF.

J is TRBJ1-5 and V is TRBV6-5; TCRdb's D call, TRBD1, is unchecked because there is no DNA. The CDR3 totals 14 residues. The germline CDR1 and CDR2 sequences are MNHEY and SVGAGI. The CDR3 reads CASSYTGSNQPQHF.

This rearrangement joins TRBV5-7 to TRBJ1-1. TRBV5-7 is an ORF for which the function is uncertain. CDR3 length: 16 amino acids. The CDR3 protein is CASSHYLGLMNTEAFF.

The CDR3 sequence is CASSLGLAGGWEQFF. V and J are TRBV5-6 and TRBJ2-1; checking the TCRdb D call of TRBD2 is not possible without DNA. In germline, CDR1 is SGHDT, CDR2 YYEEEE. This CDR3 is 15 amino acids long.

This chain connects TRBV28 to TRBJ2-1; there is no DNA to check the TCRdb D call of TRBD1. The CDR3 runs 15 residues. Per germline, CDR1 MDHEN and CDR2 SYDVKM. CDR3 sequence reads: CASRSTGSQQNEQFF.

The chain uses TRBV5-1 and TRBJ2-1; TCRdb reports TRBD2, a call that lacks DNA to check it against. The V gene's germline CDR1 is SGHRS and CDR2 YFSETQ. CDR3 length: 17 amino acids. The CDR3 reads CASSLGSGLKGGNEQFF.

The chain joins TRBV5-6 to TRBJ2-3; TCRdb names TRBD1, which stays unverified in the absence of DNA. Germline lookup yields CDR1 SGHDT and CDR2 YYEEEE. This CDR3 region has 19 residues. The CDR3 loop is CASSLAAGTGGGGTDTQYF.

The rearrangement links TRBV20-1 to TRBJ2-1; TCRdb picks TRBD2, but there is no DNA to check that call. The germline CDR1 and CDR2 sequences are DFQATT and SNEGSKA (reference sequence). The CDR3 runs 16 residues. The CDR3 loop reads CSARRWGVSGRNEQFF.

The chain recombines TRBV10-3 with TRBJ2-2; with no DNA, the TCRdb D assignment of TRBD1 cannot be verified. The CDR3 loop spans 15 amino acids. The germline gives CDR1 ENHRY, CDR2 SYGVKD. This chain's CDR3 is CAISGQGKRDGELFF.

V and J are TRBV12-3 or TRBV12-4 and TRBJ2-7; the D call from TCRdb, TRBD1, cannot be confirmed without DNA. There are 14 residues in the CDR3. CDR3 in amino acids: CASRQRADVGVQYF.